The 16 T cell receptor beta chains reported below all come from one sample, sequenced in a study of T cells after yellow fever vaccination. TCRdb ran MiXCR on the 5' RACE reads and lists one entry per CDR3 protein. The data hold a few hundred thousand distinct CDR3 sequences, with roughly 8.7% observed a single time. Sequencing used PBMCs, obtained on the day of the first yellow fever vaccination. These receptors came from a man aged 18 to 30 who received the YFV17D yellow fever vaccine.

The rearrangement links TRBV19 to TRBJ1-5; D perhaps matches TRBD1 (5 bases). Germline V gene lookup returns CDR1 LNHDA and CDR2 SQIVND (reference sequence). This CDR3 comprises 16 residues. V lost 6 bases and J 6 bases, leaving 21 bases between the germline ends. The CDR3 region has the DNA TGTGCCAGTAGCGGACACTCACCTCATAAACGTCAGCCCCAGCATTTT. It yields the protein CASSGHSPHKRQPQHF. The full variable domain, rest sourced from reference TRBV19 and TRBJ1-5, is DGGITQSPKYLFRKEGQNVTLSCEQNLNHDAMYWYRQDPGQGLRLIYYSQIVNDFQKGDIAEGYSVSREKKESFPLTVTSAQKNPTAFYLCASSGHSPHKRQPQHFGDGTRLSIL.

The sample holds many counts of this clonotype. The rearrangement joins TRBV7-9 to TRBJ2-1, with D hard to call. This CDR3 region has 13 residues. CDR1 SEHNR and CDR2 FQNEAQ come from the germline V gene (reference sequence). The germline V and J ends were trimmed by 5 bases and 8 bases, with 13 bases remaining between them. The CDR3 DNA reads as TGTGCCAGCAGCCCAGACCCGGCCCATGAGCAGTTCTTC. It codes for CASSPDPAHEQFF.

The chain couples TRBV7-8 to TRBJ1-1; D is undetermined. CDR3 length: 14 amino acids. Trimming pared 2 bases from V and 5 bases from J, leaving 12 bases between. Germline CDR1 SGHVS, CDR2 FQNEAQ. In nucleotides, the CDR3 is TGTGCCAGCAGCTTATTTCGGGCGGGTACTGAAGCTTTCTTT. It codes for CASSLFRAGTEAFF. The variable domain in full, with the rest retrieved from reference TRBV7-8 and TRBJ1-1, is GAGVSQSPRYKVAKRGQDVALRCDPISGHVSLFWYQQALGQGPEFLTYFQNEAQLDKSGLPSDRFFAERPEGSVSTLKIQRTQQEDSAVYLCASSLFRAGTEAFFGQGTRLTVV.

The rearrangement uses TRBV20-1 and TRBJ2-7; D tentatively reads TRBD1 or TRBD2 (5 bases each). This CDR3 has 15 amino acids. Trimming took off 0 bases at V and 4 bases at J, with 16 bases between the two ends. Germline V gives CDR1 DFQATT, CDR2 SNEGSKA (reference sequence). Written as DNA, the CDR3 is TGCAGTGCTAGAGATAGAGGGGCCCGCATTTACGAGCAGTACGTC. This encodes CSARDRGARIYEQYV.

This clonotype has a handful of counts. The CDR3 here is CASSVRTSGANVLTF. CDR3 DNA: TGTGCCAGCAGCGTCAGGACTTCTGGGGCCAACGTCCTGACTTTC. The V gene is TRBV9, the J gene TRBJ2-6; maybe TRBD2 (5 bases). The ends were cut back, 2 bases at V and 1 base at J, with 7 bases in the middle. The CDR3 loop spans 15 amino acids. Looked up from germline, CDR1 is SGDLS and CDR2 is YYNGEE.

This clonotype was recorded at least ten times. This chain uses TRBV20-1 with TRBJ2-1; D is unclear. V lost 1 base and J 0 bases, leaving 13 bases between the germline ends. This CDR3 has 16 residues. CDR1 is DFQATT, CDR2 SNEGSKA, per germline (reference sequence). DNA for the CDR3: TGCAGTGCTAGAGGAACGGGCCACCGCTCCTACAATGAGCAGTTCTTC. Amino acid sequence: CSARGTGHRSYNEQFF.

This clonotype has only a few counts. The chain combines TRBV12-3 or TRBV12-4 with TRBJ1-1, with a tentative D call TRBD1 (5 bases). Trimming cost V 7 bases and J 7 bases, with 16 bases left between them. The CDR3 extends over 13 amino acids. CDR3 nucleotides: TGTGCCAGCACCCTCTCCGGGGGGGATGAAGCTTTCTTT. Encoded protein: CASTLSGGDEAFF.

This clonotype has only a few counts. The genes are TRBV20-1 and TRBJ2-3; TRBD2 might be the D (5 bases). Germline CDR1 and CDR2: DFQATT and SNEGSKA (reference sequence). The CDR3 is made up of 15 amino acids. V was clipped by 1 base and J by 4 bases, with 15 bases between them. CDR3 DNA: TGCAGTGCTAGAGTGGGTAGCTGGAGGTCAGATACGCAGTATTTT. Its translation is CSARVGSWRSDTQYF.

The sample holds a few counts of this clonotype. The gene calls are TRBV11-3 and TRBJ2-7; 11 bases agree with TRBD1. Germline V gene sequence: CDR1 SGHNT, CDR2 YENEEA. The J segment lost 1 base and the V segment lost 5 bases, leaving 4 bases of the junction unmatched. The CDR3 is made up of 15 amino acids. The CDR3, as DNA: TGTGCCAGCAGCCGGGACAGGGGGTTATCCTACGAGCAGTACGTC. This sequence encodes CASSRDRGLSYEQYV.

This clonotype was seen more than once but under ten times. The V and J genes are TRBV27 and TRBJ1-2, with a possible D match to TRBD1 (6 bases). V lost 5 bases and J lost 3, with 16 bases in between. CDR1 MNHEY and CDR2 SMNVEV come from the germline V gene (reference sequence). The CDR3 consists of 15 residues. The CDR3 loop reads CASSLTRGTYYGYTF. CDR3 coding DNA: TGTGCCAGCAGTCTGACCCGCGGGACATACTATGGCTACACCTTC.

The rearrangement joins TRBV4-1 to TRBJ1-1; 7 positions agree with TRBD1. CDR1 is MGHRA and CDR2 is YSYEKL in the germline V gene. Trimming cost V 4 bases and J 7 bases; bases outside gene matches: 18. The CDR3 runs 17 residues. The CDR3 nucleotides read TGCGCCAGCAGCCGAAACACCGTTACAGGGGTACGAGGTGAAGCTTTCTTT. Its protein is CASSRNTVTGVRGEAFF.

V usage is TRBV25-1 and J usage is TRBJ2-7; D uncertain. Per the germline V gene, CDR1 is MGHDK and CDR2 is SYGVNS. Deletions cut 6 bases from V and 0 bases from J, with 15 bases between. This CDR3 is built from 15 residues. The chain's CDR3 is CASSRTGLSSYEQYF. CDR3 bases: TGTGCCAGCAGCCGGACGGGCCTTAGCTCCTACGAGCAGTACTTC.

This clonotype was seen repeatedly, ten times or more. This chain links TRBV5-1 with TRBJ1-1, with D tentatively TRBD1 (6 bases). The CDR3 totals 15 residues. CDR1 is SGHRS and CDR2 is YFSETQ in the germline V gene. The germline V and J ends were trimmed by 4 bases and 0 bases, with 13 bases remaining between them. The CDR3 coding sequence is TGCGCCAGCAGCCTGGGGGGGCACATGAACACTGAAGCTTTCTTT. Amino acid sequence: CASSLGGHMNTEAFF.

V gene TRBV28 combines with J gene TRBJ1-2; possible D gene TRBD1, 6 bases. Trimming left V 8 bases short and J 0 bases short, with 16 bases between. The CDR3 covers 15 residues. Germline V gene lookup returns CDR1 MDHEN and CDR2 SYDVKM. The CDR3 spells CASEVGGAPNYGYTF. CDR3 sequence (DNA): TGTGCCAGCGAGGTGGGGGGGGCACCTAACTATGGCTACACCTTC.

This clonotype came up a few times. This chain joins TRBV4-3 and TRBJ1-2; D not resolved. This CDR3 has 11 amino acids. The V gene lost 0 bases and the J gene lost 8 bases, with 4 bases spanning the gap. Per germline, CDR1 LGHNA and CDR2 YSLEER. This chain's CDR3 is CASSQDSGYTF. The DNA for the CDR3 is TGCGCCAGCAGCCAAGATTCAGGCTACACCTTC.

This clonotype came up a few times. The CDR3 DNA follows: TGTGCCAGTCAACGGGGACTAGCGGGGCGATTCGGGAGCACAGATACGCAGTATTTT. Protein: CASQRGLAGRFGSTDTQYF. V usage is TRBV27 and J usage is TRBJ2-3, with TRBD2 matching over 13 bases. This CDR3 is 19 amino acids long. Losses at the gene ends were 9 bases for V and 0 bases for J; bases not matched to a gene: 15. Germline V gene data show CDR1 as MNHEY and CDR2 as SMNVEV (reference sequence).